Detailed here is one TCR beta chain. The data are from a study of shared clonotypes between healthy human individuals. On the study more broadly: Per donor, three plates held CD4 naive cells, three held CD4 memory, two held CD8 naive and one held CD8 memory.

Genomic DNA (from each subset) was split evenly across several immunoSEQ plates. The protocol was immunoSEQ multiplex PCR, while the TCRdb copy is restricted to in-frame clones and leaves out a portion. The data contain 980,000 or so clones, over 75% of them singletons. Those who donated, Caucasian adults without exception, all lived in Nashville, Tennessee. Splitting the CD4+ cells yielded a CD45RA+ naive subset and a CD45RA-negative memory subset. J was trimmed by 8 bases and V by 5 bases; bases with no gene match: 6. Germline V gene lookup returns CDR1 SGHDT and CDR2 YYEEEE. CDR3 length equals 14 residues.

This sequence originates from a man aged 18 to 30 in good health. The rearrangement links TRBV5-6 to TRBJ1-4; 10 nucleotides line up with TRBD1. Material for sequencing was memory CD4+ T cells sorted from blood. Documented subset: CD45RA-negative fraction. The CDR3 DNA sequence: TGTGCCAGCAGAGACAGGGGGCTTGAGGAAAAACTGTTTTTT. This sequence encodes CASRDRGLEEKLFF.